This TCR beta chain derives from a study of T cell repertoires in cytomegalovirus infection. Study-wide background: Recently described HLA-C-restricted plus well-studied HLA-B-restricted CMV epitopes were used.

Details on this clonotype: Antigen specificity is unknown.

Per germline, CDR1 SNHLY and CDR2 FYNNEI. This CDR3 region has 11 residues. Trimming removed 7 bases at V and 6 bases at J, with 9 bases between. Each CDR3 protein is one row after TCRdb ran MiXCR on the reads. This table has approximately 910,000 distinct CDR3 sequences, roughly 30% appearing once. Notes on the study in general: The ex vivo response was dominated by HLA-C-restricted CMV-specific TCR beta clonotypes.

J is TRBJ1-1 and V is TRBV2, with D perhaps matching TRBD1 (5 bases). The sample in question was cultured CD8+ T cells from PBMCs, obtained from culture after CMV antigen stimulation. The clonotype originates from a human donor in good health (CMV status not recorded). Some clones in this sample may be carry-over from other donors' samples. The CDR3 nucleotides read TGTGCCAGCATTTGGGGGGCTGAAGCTTTCTTT. It specifies CASIWGAEAFF.